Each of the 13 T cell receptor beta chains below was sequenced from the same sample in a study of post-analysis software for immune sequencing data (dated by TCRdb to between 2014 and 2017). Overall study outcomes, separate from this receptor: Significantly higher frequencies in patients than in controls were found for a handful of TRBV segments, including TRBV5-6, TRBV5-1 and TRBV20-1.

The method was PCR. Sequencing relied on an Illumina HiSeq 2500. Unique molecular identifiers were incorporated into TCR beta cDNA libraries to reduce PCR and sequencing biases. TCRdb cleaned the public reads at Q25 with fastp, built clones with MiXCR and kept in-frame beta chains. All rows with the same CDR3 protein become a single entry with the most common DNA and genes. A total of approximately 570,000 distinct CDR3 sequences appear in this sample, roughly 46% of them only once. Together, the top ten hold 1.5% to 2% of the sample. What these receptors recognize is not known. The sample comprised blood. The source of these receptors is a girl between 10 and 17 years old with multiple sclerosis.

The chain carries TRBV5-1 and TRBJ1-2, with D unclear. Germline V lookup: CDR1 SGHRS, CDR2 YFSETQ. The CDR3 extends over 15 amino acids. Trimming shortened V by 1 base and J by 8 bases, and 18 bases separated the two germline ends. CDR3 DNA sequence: TGCGCCAGCAGCTTGACCCGGGTCTCAGAGAGAGGCTACACCTTC. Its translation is CASSLTRVSERGYTF.

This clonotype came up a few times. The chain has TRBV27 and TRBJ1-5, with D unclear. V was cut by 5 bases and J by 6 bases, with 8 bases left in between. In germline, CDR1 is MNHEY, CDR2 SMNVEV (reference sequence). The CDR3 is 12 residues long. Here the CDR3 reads CASSPPGQPQHF. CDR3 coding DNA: TGTGCCAGCAGTCCCCCGGGTCAGCCCCAGCATTTT.

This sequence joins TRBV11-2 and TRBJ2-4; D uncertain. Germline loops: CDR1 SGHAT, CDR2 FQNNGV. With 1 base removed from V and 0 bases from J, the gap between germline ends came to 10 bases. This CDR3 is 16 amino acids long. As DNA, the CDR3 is TGTGCCAGCAGCTTAGGCAACTCCCTAGCCAAAAACATTCAGTACTTC. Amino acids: CASSLGNSLAKNIQYF.

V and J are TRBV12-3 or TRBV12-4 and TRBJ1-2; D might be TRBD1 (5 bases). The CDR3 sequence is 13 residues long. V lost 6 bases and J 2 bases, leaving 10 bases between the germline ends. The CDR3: CASSGGRNYGYTF. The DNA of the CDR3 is TGTGCCAGCAGCGGGGGTAGGAACTATGGCTACACCTTC.

The CDR3 DNA sequence: TGTGCCAGCAGTTGGTCCAGAACCGGGGAGCTGTTTTTT. Protein product: CASSWSRTGELFF. The chain combines TRBV12-3 or TRBV12-4 with TRBJ2-2; no firm D call. There are 13 residues in the CDR3. V was cut by 4 bases and J by 5 bases, with 8 bases left in between.

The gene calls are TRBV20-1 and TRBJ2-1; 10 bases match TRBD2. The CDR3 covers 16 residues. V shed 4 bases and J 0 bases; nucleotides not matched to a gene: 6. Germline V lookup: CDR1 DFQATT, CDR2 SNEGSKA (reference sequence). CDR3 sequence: CSATPSGSSSYNEQFF. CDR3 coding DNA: TGCAGTGCTACCCCTAGCGGGAGTAGCTCCTACAATGAGCAGTTCTTC.

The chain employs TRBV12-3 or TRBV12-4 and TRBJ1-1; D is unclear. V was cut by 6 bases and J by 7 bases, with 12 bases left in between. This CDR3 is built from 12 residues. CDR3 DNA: TGTGCCAGCAGCCAAGGTGGGTTTGAAGCTTTCTTT. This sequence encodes CASSQGGFEAFF.

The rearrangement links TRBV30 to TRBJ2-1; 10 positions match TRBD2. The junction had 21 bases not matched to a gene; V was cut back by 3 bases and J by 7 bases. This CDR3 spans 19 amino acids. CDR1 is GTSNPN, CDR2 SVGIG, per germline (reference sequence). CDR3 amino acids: CAWRKDSASGSIARNEQFF. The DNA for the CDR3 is TGTGCCTGGAGAAAGGACTCGGCTAGCGGGAGTATTGCCCGTAATGAGCAGTTCTTC.

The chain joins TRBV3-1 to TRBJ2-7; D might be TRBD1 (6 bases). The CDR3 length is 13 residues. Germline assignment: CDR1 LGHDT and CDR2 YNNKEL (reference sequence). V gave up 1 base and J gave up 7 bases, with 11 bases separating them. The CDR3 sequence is CASSQGPGDEQYF. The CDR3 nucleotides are TGTGCCAGCAGCCAAGGGCCAGGGGATGAGCAGTACTTC.

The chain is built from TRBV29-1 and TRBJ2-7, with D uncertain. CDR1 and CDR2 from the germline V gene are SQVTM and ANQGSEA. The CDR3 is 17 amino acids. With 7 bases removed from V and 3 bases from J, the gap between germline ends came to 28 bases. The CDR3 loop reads CSAPPGSRSINNYEQYF. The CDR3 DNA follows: TGCAGCGCCCCCCCAGGATCGAGGTCCATAAACAACTACGAGCAGTACTTC.

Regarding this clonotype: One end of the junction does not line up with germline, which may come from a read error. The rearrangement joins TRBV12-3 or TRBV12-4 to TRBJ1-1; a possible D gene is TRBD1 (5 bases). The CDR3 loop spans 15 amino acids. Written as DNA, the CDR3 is TGTGCCAGCAGGTTAGGAGGGACCATGAACACTGAAGCTTTCTTT. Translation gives CASRLGGTMNTEAFF.

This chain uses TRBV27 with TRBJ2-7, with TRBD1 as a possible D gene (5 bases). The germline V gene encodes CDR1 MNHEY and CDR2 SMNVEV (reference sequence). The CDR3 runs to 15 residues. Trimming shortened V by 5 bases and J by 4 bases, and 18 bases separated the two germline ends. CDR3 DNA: TGTGCCAGCAGTGTACGGTGGCAGGGCCTTTACGAGCAGTACTTC. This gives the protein CASSVRWQGLYEQYF.

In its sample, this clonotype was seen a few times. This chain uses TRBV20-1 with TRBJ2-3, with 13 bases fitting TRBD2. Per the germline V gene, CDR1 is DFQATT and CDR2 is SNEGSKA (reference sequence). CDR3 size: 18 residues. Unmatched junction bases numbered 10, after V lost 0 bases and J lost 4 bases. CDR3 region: CSARDRTSGSPYADTQYF. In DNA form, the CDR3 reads TGCAGTGCTAGAGATCGGACTAGCGGGAGCCCTTACGCAGATACGCAGTATTTT.